This entry is about one TCR beta chain. This sample is drawn from a study of blood T cell repertoires in COVID-19. Study-wide background: Some COVID-19 samples were acute and others convalescent; all came from the United States, Italy and Spain. In each case, the material was cDNA or gDNA derived from T cells, B-cell-depleted T cells, or PBMCs.

Libraries were prepared by immunoSEQ multiplex PCR; TCRdb keeps only in-frame clonotypes and omits some of them. The sample shows under 250,000 clones, about 79% of them seen only once. The CDR3 is 15 residues long. V dropped 3 bases and J dropped 5 bases, with 14 bases sitting between them. Germline CDR1 and CDR2: MNHEY and SMNVEV (reference sequence). This clonotype originated in an older man with acute or convalescent COVID-19. Sequenced material: peripheral blood. The rearrangement joins TRBV27 to TRBJ2-1, with D possibly being TRBD2 (6 bases). CDR3 sequence reads: CASSFRTISNNEQFF. CDR3 bases: TGTGCCAGCAGTTTTCGGACTATCTCAAACAATGAGCAGTTCTTC.